This paragraph covers one T cell receptor (beta chain) sequence. Its cognate antigen is unknown. Germline CDR1 and CDR2: SGHRS and YFSETQ. V lost 2 bases to trimming and J lost 4 bases, with 14 bases between them. The CDR3 runs to 15 residues. Every donor contributed about 10 milliliters of peripheral blood by blood draw. Combining a sample-barcoded 5' primer with a J-beta primer mix, a second PCR ran for roughly 6 to 11 cycles. MiXCR was run by TCRdb on the 5' RACE reads, yielding one entry per CDR3 protein. The table lists over a million distinct CDR3 sequences, roughly 24% of them singletons. This record belongs to a study of blood T cells in healthy people across ages. Whole-study findings and limits: Among T cells, TCR beta diversity per million cells dropped roughly linearly as age rose.

These data also featured in a second study, about T cells of mothers and their children. That paper adds: Related mother-child pairs showed slightly higher but non-significant overlap than unrelated pairs.

This clonotype was sampled from a girl aged 2 to 10 in good health. The genes are TRBV5-1 and TRBJ2-3, with a possible D match to TRBD1 (5 bases). Sequences were obtained from blood. In nucleotides, the CDR3 is TGCGCCAGCAGCTTTCGCGCCTTAGGGGCAGATACGCAGTATTTT. It encodes CASSFRALGADTQYF.